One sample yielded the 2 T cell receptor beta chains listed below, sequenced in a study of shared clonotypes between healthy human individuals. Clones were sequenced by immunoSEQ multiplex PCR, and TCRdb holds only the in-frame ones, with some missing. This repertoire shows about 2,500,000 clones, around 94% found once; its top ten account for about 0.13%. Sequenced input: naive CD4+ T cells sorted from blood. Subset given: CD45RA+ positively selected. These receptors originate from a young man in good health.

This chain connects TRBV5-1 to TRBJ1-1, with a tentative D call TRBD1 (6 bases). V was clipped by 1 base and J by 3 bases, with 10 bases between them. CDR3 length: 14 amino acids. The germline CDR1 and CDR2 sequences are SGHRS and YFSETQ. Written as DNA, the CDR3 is TGCGCCAGCAGCTTGAGGGGGTTATACACTGAAGCTTTCTTT. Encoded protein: CASSLRGLYTEAFF.

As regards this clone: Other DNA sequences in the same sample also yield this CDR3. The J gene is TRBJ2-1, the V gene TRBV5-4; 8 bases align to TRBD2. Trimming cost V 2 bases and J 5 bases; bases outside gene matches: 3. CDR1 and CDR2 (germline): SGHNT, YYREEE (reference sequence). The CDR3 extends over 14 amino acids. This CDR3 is CASSLTSGNNEQFF. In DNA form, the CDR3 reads TGTGCCAGCAGCTTAACTAGCGGAAACAATGAGCAGTTCTTC.